The entry that follows covers one T cell receptor beta chain sequence. Germline-derived CDR1 and CDR2 are SGDLS and YYNGEE. CDR3 size: 14 residues. V was trimmed by 7 bases and J by 0 bases, leaving 14 bases between them. Libraries were prepared by immunoSEQ multiplex PCR; TCRdb keeps only in-frame clonotypes and omits some of them. The sample carries approximately 79,000 clones, around 88% recorded once. The sample is drawn from a study of blood T cell repertoires in COVID-19. The specimen was peripheral blood. The sequence was obtained from a man aged 55 to 69 with acute or convalescent COVID-19. The V gene is TRBV9, the J gene TRBJ2-7; D possibly corresponds to TRBD2 (7 bases). The CDR3: CASSEGGVSYEQYF. CDR3 bases: TGTGCCAGCTCTGAGGGGGGGGTCTCCTACGAGCAGTACTTC.